Below, 8 T cell receptor beta chains from the same sample are listed, as sequenced in a study of T cell responses to AZD1222 COVID-19 vaccine. Some clones are missing from TCRdb's copy, which holds only in-frame ones; the method was immunoSEQ multiplex PCR. The sample records just under 150,000 clones, approximately 89% being singletons. Material: peripheral blood, obtained 28 days after the second AZD1222 dose. These receptor sequences come from an adult who received the AZD1222 COVID-19 vaccine.

This clone turned up a few times. In the same sample, other DNA sequences code for this CDR3. The chain couples TRBV2 to TRBJ1-5; 11 bases match TRBD1. J gave up 6 bases and V 4 bases, and 2 bases lay outside the gene matches. The CDR3 sequence is 14 residues long. CDR1 SNHLY and CDR2 FYNNEI come from the germline V gene. Here the CDR3 reads CASSGGTGGQPQHF. The CDR3 nucleotides are TGTGCCAGCAGTGGAGGGACAGGGGGTCAGCCCCAGCATTTT.

The chain carries TRBV5-4 and TRBJ2-3; 9 positions agree with TRBD2. This CDR3 is 17 amino acids long. Germline values: CDR1 SGHNT, CDR2 YYREEE (reference sequence). J gave up 2 bases and V 5 bases, and 12 bases lay outside the gene matches. CDR3 loop: CASREFGGRATTDTQYF. The CDR3 DNA reads as TGTGCCAGCAGGGAGTTCGGCGGGAGGGCCACCACAGATACGCAGTATTTT.

The chain has TRBV18 and TRBJ2-1; possible D gene TRBD2, 6 bases. The ends were cut back, 10 bases at V and 1 base at J, with 23 bases in the middle. Germline-derived CDR1 and CDR2 are KGHSH and LQKENI. The CDR3 totals 17 residues. CDR3 amino acids: CATPGWRDGTSYNEQFF. In DNA, the CDR3 is TGTGCCACCCCGGGGTGGAGGGATGGGACTTCCTACAATGAGCAGTTCTTC.

The V call is TRBV12-3 or TRBV12-4, the J call TRBJ2-7, with a tentative D call TRBD1 (5 bases). Trimming took 1 base from V and 6 from J, leaving 10 bases between them. The CDR3 runs 13 residues. The CDR3 sequence is CASSLVGAPEQYF. The CDR3 nucleotides are TGTGCCAGCAGTTTAGTAGGGGCGCCCGAGCAGTACTTC.

The gene calls are TRBV28 and TRBJ1-5; D perhaps matches TRBD1 (5 bases). V was cut by 5 bases and J by 2 bases, with 19 bases left in between. The CDR3 has 17 amino acids. The germline V gene has CDR1 MDHEN and CDR2 SYDVKM. CDR3 in DNA: TGTGCCAGCAGTCTTCCTCCCGACACAGGTGGCAATCAGCCCCAGCATTTT. This codes for CASSLPPDTGGNQPQHF.

The genes are TRBV24-1 and TRBJ1-2, with a possible D match to TRBD1 (5 bases). The CDR3 length is 13 residues. Germline assignment: CDR1 KGHDR and CDR2 SFDVKD. Trimming removed 2 bases at V and 7 bases at J, with 10 bases between. The CDR3 bases are TGTGCCACCAGTGATTCCCCAGGGCTTGGCTACACCTTC. The encoded protein is CATSDSPGLGYTF.

The genes are TRBV28 and TRBJ2-5; D uncertain. Trimming took 10 bases from V and 4 from J, leaving 16 bases between them. The CDR3 consists of 13 residues. Germline CDR1 is MDHEN and CDR2 is SYDVKM. The CDR3 region has the DNA TGTGCCACCTCGACCCCAGCAAGAGAGACCCAGTACTTC. Encoded protein: CATSTPARETQYF.

This chain links TRBV7-3 with TRBJ2-3; 11 bases fit TRBD1. V lost 4 bases, J lost 6 bases, and 9 bases stayed unmatched. Germline values: CDR1 SGHTA, CDR2 FQGTGA. There are 16 residues in the CDR3. The CDR3 reads CASSSSRTGGRDTQYF. In nucleotides, the CDR3 is TGTGCCAGCAGCTCCTCCCGGACAGGGGGCAGGGATACGCAGTATTTT.